This T cell receptor (beta chain) was identified in a study of T cells in Graves' hyperthyroidism and ophthalmopathy (dated by TCRdb to 2018 to 2020). For context, the study as a whole: Peripheral blood was sampled at the time of initial diagnosis, prior to any treatment. After sampling, hyperthyroidism patients received methimazole starting at 30 mg daily, and ophthalmopathy patients received high-dose intravenous methylprednisolone. Prospective prediction of ophthalmopathy was tested in an independent validation cohort of some 20 hyperthyroidism patients and 15 to 17 patients who later progressed to ophthalmopathy. The paper reports TCR Vbeta CDR3 sequencing of 135 peripheral blood samples: around 41 ophthalmopathy, fewer than 85 hyperthyroidism and around 17 progressor patients. The study also compared thyroid tissue and blood T-cell repertoires from 5 to 7 Graves' hyperthyroidism patients. To identify TCR V-J signatures that set the groups apart, the researchers used a discovery cohort of 90 to 100 patients, made up of under 45 with Graves' ophthalmopathy and 57 with stable Graves' hyperthyroidism. The approximately 98 discovery patients were randomly divided into training and test sets at a 7:3 ratio.

Summary of the overall study and its limitations: Sample size was not statistically predetermined, and blinding of investigators to group allocation was not performed. Most expanded thyroid clonotypes (frequency above 0.001) were also detected in blood, suggesting blood repertoires may reflect thyroid immune responses. A 13 V-J signature model separated ophthalmopathy from stable hyperthyroidism, with roughly 88% sensitivity and 81% to 83% specificity in cross-validation and 80%/75% in testing. In validation, the model predicted progression to ophthalmopathy a median of 6.5 months before onset, with over 60% sensitivity and about 72% specificity.

Moderately to severely active disease, a Clinical Activity Score of at least 3, a NOSPECS grade of at least 4, and a duration under 3 months were present in ophthalmopathy patients. Patients with uncontrolled infections, other autoimmune diseases, pregnancy or lactation were excluded. Diagnoses relied on clinical symptoms, serum thyroxine and TRAb, thyroid ultrasound and orbital computed tomography. Ficoll-Paque density gradient centrifugation was used to isolate PBMCs from 9.5 to 10 ml of fresh peripheral blood. Total RNA was extracted using Trizol reagent, and RNA quality was assessed on an Agilent 2100 Bioanalyzer. The TCR beta CDR3 regions were amplified from the RNA transcripts. A first-round RT-PCR of the TCR CDR3 used the HTBI primer set with the Qiagen OneStep RT-PCR kit. The libraries were constructed in a second round of multiplex PCR and then size-selected and purified. Libraries were sequenced paired-end with 100 bp reads on an Illumina HiSeq2000. Processing in the source paper ran as follows. SOAPnuke was used to process the raw data, removing reads that contained adapters or uncalled bases, had a mean Phred below 15, or lacked an exact match to the constant primer or identifier. High-quality paired reads were merged with COPE v1.2.5, and unique nucleotide sequences were defined as clonotypes. MiTCR v1.1 was used to align the clonotypes against IMGT TRBV, TRBD and TRBJ reference segments. Only V-J combinations with frequency above 0.0001, covering about 99% of repertoires, were analysed. The TCS score was defined as F50 (clonal expansion) divided by E x V (chaos), with BLOSUM62-based TCRdist calculated between CDR3 peptides within each V-J. Welch's t-statistics and random forest reduced around 510 V-J features to roughly 13, which were used in a naive Bayes classifier (R e1071). The public reads were quality trimmed at Q25 with fastp and then assembled into clones with MiXCR by TCRdb, keeping productive beta chains. CDR3 protein sequences are deduplicated, and each keeps its most common genes and DNA. The V and J calls and clone size come from TCRdb's table, not from the authors' own analysis. A total of about 290,000 distinct CDR3 sequences appear in this sample, less than 20% of them only once. The top ten clones comprise roughly 40% of the sample.

A few counts support this clonotype. Its target antigen remains unknown. Base qualities were left out, and no much larger clone turns up one base away. Sequences were obtained from blood. The receptor was derived from a man aged 45-65 years with Graves' ophthalmopathy.

The DNA is as follows: TGTGCCATCAGTGAGTCGCGGGATCAGCCCCAGCATTTT. Its coded protein is CAISESRDQPQHF. The rearrangement joined TRBV10-3 to TRBJ1-5; the D gene is unclear. V sheds 0 bases and J sheds 5 bases, leaving 5 bases between their ends. Reading the germline V gene gives CDR1 ENHRY and CDR2 SYGVKD. The CDR3 has 13 amino acids, counting the end cysteine and phenylalanine. Only the CDR3 region is kept as DNA, spanning 39 bases read in frame from base 1.